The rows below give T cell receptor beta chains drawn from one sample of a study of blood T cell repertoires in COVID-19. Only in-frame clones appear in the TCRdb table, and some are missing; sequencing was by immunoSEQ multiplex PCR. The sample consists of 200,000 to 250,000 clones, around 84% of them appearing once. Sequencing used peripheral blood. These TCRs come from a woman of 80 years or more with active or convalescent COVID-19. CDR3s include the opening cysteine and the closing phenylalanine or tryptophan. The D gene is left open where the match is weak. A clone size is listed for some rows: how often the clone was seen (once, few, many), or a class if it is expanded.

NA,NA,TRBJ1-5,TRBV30,TGTGCCTGTGGGCTGAGTAGCAATCAGCCCCAGCATTTT,CACGLSSNQPQHF
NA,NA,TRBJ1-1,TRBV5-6,TGTGCCAGCAAAGTTCAGGGTGGCACTGAAGCTTTCTTT,CASKVQGGTEAFF
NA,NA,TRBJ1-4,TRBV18,TGTGCCAGCTCCCGTGGGACTTCCGAAAAACTGTTTTTT,CASSRGTSEKLFF
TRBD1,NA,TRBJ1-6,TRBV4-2,TGTGCCAGCAGCCCCGATGGACAGGGAGGAAGCTCCTATAATTCACCCCTCCACTTT,CASSPDGQGGSSYNSPLHF
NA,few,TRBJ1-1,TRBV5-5,TGTGCCAGCACCCCAGTCGGCAGGGACACTGAAGCTTTCTTT,CASTPVGRDTEAFF
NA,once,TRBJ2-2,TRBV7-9,TGTGCCACCACACTAGTTTTTCCCGGGGAGCTGTTTTTT,CATTLVFPGELFF
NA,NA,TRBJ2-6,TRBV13,TGTGCCAGCAGCTTAGGACAGGGAAAGGCCAACGTCCTGACTTTC,CASSLGQGKANVLTF
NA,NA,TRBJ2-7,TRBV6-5,TGTGCCAGCAGAGGACACGACTACGAGCAGTACTTC,CASRGHDYEQYF
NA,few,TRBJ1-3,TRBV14,TGTGCCAGCACCCGGGGGAACACCATATATTTT,CASTRGNTIYF
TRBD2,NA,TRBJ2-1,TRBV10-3,TGTGCCATCGCGGAACATCTAGCGGGCCCTACCAGCTCCTACAATGAGCAGTTCTTC,CAIAEHLAGPTSSYNEQFF
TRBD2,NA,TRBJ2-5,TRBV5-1,TGCGCCAGCAGCTTGGCCGGGCTAGCGGGATTAGGACAAGAGACCCAGTACTTC,CASSLAGLAGLGQETQYF
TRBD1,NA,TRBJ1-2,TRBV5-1,TGCGCCAGCAGGTTGCTGGGACAGAACTATGGCTACACCTTC,CASRLLGQNYGYTF
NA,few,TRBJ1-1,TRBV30,TGTGCCGTAAAAAACATGAACCGAGCTTTCTTT,CAVKNMNRAFF
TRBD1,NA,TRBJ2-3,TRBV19,TGTGCCAGTAGTTACAGGGGGGAAAATACGCAGTATTTT,CASSYRGENTQYF
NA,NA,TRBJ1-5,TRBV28,TGTGCCAGCAGTCCCTCCACGACAGCACACAATCAGCCCCAGCATTTT,CASSPSTTAHNQPQHF
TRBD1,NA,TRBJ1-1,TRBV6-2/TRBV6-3,TGTGCCAGCAGTTACCCGGACAGGGTTAGGACTGAAGCTTTCTTT,CASSYPDRVRTEAFF
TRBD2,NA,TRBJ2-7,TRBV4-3,TGCGCCAGCAGCCAAGACCCCCTAGCGGGAAGTGAGCAGTACTTC,CASSQDPLAGSEQYF
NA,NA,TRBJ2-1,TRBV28,TGTGCCACGGGGGGCTTATCCTACAATGAGCAGTTCTTC,CATGGLSYNEQFF
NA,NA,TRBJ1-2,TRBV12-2,TGTGCAAGTCGCTCCAGTGGCGGGACCGCCTGGTGTGGCTACACCTTC,CASRSSGGTAWCGYTF
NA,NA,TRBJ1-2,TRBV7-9,TGTGCCAGCAGGACAGGCGGGGGGCTCAACTATGGCTACACCTTC,CASRTGGGLNYGYTF
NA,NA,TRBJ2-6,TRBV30,TGTGCCTGGAGTCAGGGGGGTGCTGGGGCCAACGTCCTGACTTTC,CAWSQGGAGANVLTF
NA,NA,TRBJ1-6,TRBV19,TGTGCCAGTAGTATAGAACGGGGGGCGCAGAATTCACCCCTCCACTTT,CASSIERGAQNSPLHF
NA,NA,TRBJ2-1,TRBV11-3,TGTGCCAGCAGCTTAGAAGGGGGCTCCTACAATGAGCAGTTCTTC,CASSLEGGSYNEQFF
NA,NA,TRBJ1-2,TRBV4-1,TGCGCCAGCAGCCAAACACAGGGAGGGAACTATGGCTACACCTTC,CASSQTQGGNYGYTF
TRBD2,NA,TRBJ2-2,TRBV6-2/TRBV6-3,TGTGCCAGCAGTTACGCAGCTAGCGGGAACACGAACACCGGGGAGCTGTTTTTT,CASSYAASGNTNTGELFF
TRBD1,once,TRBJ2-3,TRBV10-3,TGTGCCATCAGTCCGACAGGGTACGGCCAGGATACGCAGTATTTT,CAISPTGYGQDTQYF
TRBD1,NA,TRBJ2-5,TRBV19,TGTGCCAGCAGAACAGGGGCTTTAGGAGAGACCCAGTACTTC,CASRTGALGETQYF
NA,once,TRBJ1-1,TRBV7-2,TGTGCCAGCAGCTTACAGGGGCCGAAGAACACTGAAGCTTTCTTT,CASSLQGPKNTEAFF
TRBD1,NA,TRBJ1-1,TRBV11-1,TGTGCCAGCAGCTCAGTGGGACAGGGGCTCACTGAAGCTTTCTTT,CASSSVGQGLTEAFF
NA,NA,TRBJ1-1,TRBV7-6,TGTGCCAGCAGCATGGGTGACGGCCGGGGGAACACTGAAGCTTTCTTT,CASSMGDGRGNTEAFF
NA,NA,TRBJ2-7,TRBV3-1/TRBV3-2,TGTGCCAGCAGCCAAGGAAAGTCGCGCGAGCAGTACTTC,CASSQGKSREQYF
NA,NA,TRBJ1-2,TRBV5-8,TGTGCCAGCAGCCAAGTGGGGGGAGTATGGCCCGAGTATGGCTACACCTTC,CASSQVGGVWPEYGYTF
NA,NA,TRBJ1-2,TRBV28,TGTGCCAGCAGTTTATTGGTACTTACAGGTAGAGGTGGCTACACCTTC,CASSLLVLTGRGGYTF
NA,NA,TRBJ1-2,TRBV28,TGTGCCAGCAACCCTGGGGGGGGTGCTAACTATGGCTACACCTTC,CASNPGGGANYGYTF
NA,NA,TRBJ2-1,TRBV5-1,TGCGCCAGCAGCTCTATATTTAATGAGCAGTTCTTC,CASSSIFNEQFF
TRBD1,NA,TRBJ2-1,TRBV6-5,TGTGCCAGCAGTTTTCCGGGACAGGGGGCCAATGAGCAGTTCTTC,CASSFPGQGANEQFF
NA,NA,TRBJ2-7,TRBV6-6,TGTGCCAGCACCCCAGCAGACAGGCGGGACGAGCAGTACTTC,CASTPADRRDEQYF
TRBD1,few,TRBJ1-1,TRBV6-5,TGTGCCAGTAAGGGACAGCCGAACACTGAAGCTTTCTTT,CASKGQPNTEAFF
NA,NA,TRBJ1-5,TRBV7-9,TGTGCCAGCAGCTTAGGAGGGCGGGGGCAGCCCCAGCATTTT,CASSLGGRGQPQHF
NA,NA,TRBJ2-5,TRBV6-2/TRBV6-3,TGTGCCAGCAGTATTGCGCGGGAGACCCAGTACTTC,CASSIARETQYF
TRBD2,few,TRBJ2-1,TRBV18,TGTGCCAGCTCAAACGCTACTAGCGGGTGGGGGAATGAGCAGTTCTTC,CASSNATSGWGNEQFF
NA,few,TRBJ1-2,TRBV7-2,TGTGCCAGCAGCCCCGCAGGGGCCCCATTTGAAGGCTACACCTTC,CASSPAGAPFEGYTF
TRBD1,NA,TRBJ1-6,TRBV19,TGTGCCAGTAGTCCGATAGGGACAGTTGATAATTCACCCCTCCACTTT,CASSPIGTVDNSPLHF
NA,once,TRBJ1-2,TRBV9,TGTGCCAGCAGCGTAGCTTCCCATGGCTACACCTTC,CASSVASHGYTF
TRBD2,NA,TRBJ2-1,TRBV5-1,TGCGCCAGCAGCCAACGGACTAGCGGGAGTTGGAATGAGCAGTTCTTC,CASSQRTSGSWNEQFF
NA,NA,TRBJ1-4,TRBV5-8,TGTGCCAGCAGCCCCGGCGGGGCACAGTCTAATGAAAAACTGTTTTTT,CASSPGGAQSNEKLFF
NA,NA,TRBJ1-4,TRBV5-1,TGCGCCAGCAGCCCTATGGACAGAGGGGTAACTAATGAAAAACTGTTTTTT,CASSPMDRGVTNEKLFF
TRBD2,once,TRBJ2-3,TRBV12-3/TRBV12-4,TGTGCCAGCAGTTCCCGGGGGGCAGATACGCAGTATTTT,CASSSRGADTQYF
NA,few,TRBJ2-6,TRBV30,TGTGCCTGGAGTTTAGCCTCTGGGGCCAACGTCCTGACTTTC,CAWSLASGANVLTF
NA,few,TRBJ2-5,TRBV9,TGTGCCAGCAGCGTCCGGGACACAGAAGAGACCCAGTACTTC,CASSVRDTEETQYF
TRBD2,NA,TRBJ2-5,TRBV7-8,TGTGCCAGCAGCTCAGGACTAGCGGGGGAGATCCAAGAGACCCAGTACTTC,CASSSGLAGEIQETQYF
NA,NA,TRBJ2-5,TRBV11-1,TGTGCCAGCAGCAGCCCACAGGGCCCAAAGACCCAGTACTTC,CASSSPQGPKTQYF
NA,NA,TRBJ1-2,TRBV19,TGTGCCAGTAGAATGGCAGGCCTTAACTATGGCTACACCTTC,CASRMAGLNYGYTF
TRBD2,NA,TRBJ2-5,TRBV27,TGTGCCAGCAGTTTAGGACTATGGGCGGGGGGCCAAGAGACCCAGTACTTC,CASSLGLWAGGQETQYF